A single sample gave rise to the 29 T cell receptor beta chains below, sequenced in a study of T cells in Graves' hyperthyroidism and ophthalmopathy. Regions amplified from RNA transcripts were the TCR beta CDR3 regions. The HTBI primer set was used in a first-round RT-PCR of the TCR CDR3. TCRdb reanalysed the multiplex PCR reads using MiXCR and keeps one entry per CDR3 protein. Of a few hundred thousand distinct CDR3 sequences in the sample, 20% to 25% were seen once. The sequencing sample was made of blood. The source is a man in his fifties or sixties with Graves' hyperthyroidism.

V is TRBV5-1 and J is TRBJ2-2; D might be TRBD2 (6 bases). V was pared by 6 bases and J by 7 bases, with 13 bases between. From germline, CDR1 is SGHRS and CDR2 YFSETQ. CDR3 size: 13 residues. The CDR3 DNA sequence: TGCGCCAGCACATCGACTAGGGGCGGGGAGCTGTTTTTT. Translated: CASTSTRGGELFF.

This clonotype has more than one count but fewer than ten. The V call is TRBV10-1, the J call TRBJ2-3, with D tentatively TRBD2 (5 bases). The germline V and J ends were trimmed by 6 bases and 9 bases, with 16 bases remaining between them. Germline assignment: CDR1 WNHNN and CDR2 SYGVQD (reference sequence). The CDR3 sequence is 13 residues long. CDR3 protein: CASRDYRRWTQYF. In DNA, the CDR3 is TGCGCCAGCAGAGACTACCGGCGGTGGACGCAGTATTTT.

This clonotype was observed a handful of times. V gene TRBV5-5 combines with J gene TRBJ1-5; the match to TRBD1 covers 10 bases. Trimming took 2 bases from V and 5 from J; bases not matched to a gene: 4. CDR3 length: 15 amino acids. The germline CDR1 and CDR2 sequences are SGHKS and YYEKEE (reference sequence). DNA of the CDR3: TGTGCCAGCAGCTTACAGGGACAGGGGTATCAGCCCCAGCATTTT. It specifies CASSLQGQGYQPQHF.

Comment on this clonotype: At one end, the junction sequence differs from germline, possibly due to a read error. V gene TRBV12-3 or TRBV12-4 combines with J gene TRBJ1-1; D remains ambiguous. The CDR3 spans 14 residues. CDR3 in DNA: TGTGCCAGCAGTTCCGCCCAGGCGGGCACTGAAGCCTTCTTT. It encodes CASSSAQAGTEAFF.

The sample holds many counts of this clonotype. The chain links TRBV20-1 to TRBJ2-7; perhaps TRBD2 as D (5 bases). Germline assignment: CDR1 DFQATT and CDR2 SNEGSKA (reference sequence). The CDR3 sequence is 14 residues long. Trimming took off 5 bases at V and 0 bases at J, with 14 bases between the two ends. The CDR3 spells CSALTAESSYEQYF. The CDR3 DNA reads TGCAGTGCTCTAACAGCGGAGAGCTCCTACGAGCAGTACTTC.

This clonotype was observed a few times. This chain links TRBV7-8 with TRBJ2-3, with 9 bases fitting TRBD1. Germline V lookup: CDR1 SGHVS, CDR2 FQNEAQ. Losses at the gene ends were 5 bases for V and 5 bases for J; bases not matched to a gene: 8. The CDR3 covers 15 residues. The CDR3 region is CASSPDTGGIDTQYF. In DNA form, the CDR3 reads TGTGCCAGCAGCCCGGACACAGGGGGCATAGATACGCAGTATTTT.

The table lists this clonotype with a few counts. The junction does not match germline at one end; this may be a read error. The chain joins TRBV11-2 to TRBJ2-2; 8 nucleotides match TRBD2. The CDR3 runs 16 residues. Germline V gene sequence: CDR1 SGHAT, CDR2 FQNNGV. CDR3 in DNA: TGTGCCAGCAGATTAGCGGGAATAGCGAACACCGGGGAGCTGTTTTTT. Protein product: CASRLAGIANTGELFF.

Many counts were recorded for this clonotype. This chain connects TRBV11-3 to TRBJ2-4, with 11 bases matching TRBD1. Germline assignment: CDR1 SGHNT and CDR2 YENEEA. The CDR3 consists of 16 residues. After removal of 5 bases from V and 2 bases from J, the junction contained 5 bases not matched to a gene. Written as DNA, the CDR3 is TGTGCCAGCAGCACTCGGGACAGGGGGACCAAAAACATTCAGTACTTC. Amino acids: CASSTRDRGTKNIQYF.

This sequence joins TRBV29-1 and TRBJ2-7; the D gene could be TRBD1 or TRBD2 (5 bases each). Trimming left V 7 bases short and J 0 bases short, with 7 bases between. This CDR3 comprises 11 residues. CDR1 is SQVTM and CDR2 is ANQGSEA in the germline V gene. CDR3 in amino acids: CSGGFSYEQYF. The CDR3 DNA follows: TGCAGCGGGGGGTTCTCCTACGAGCAGTACTTC.

The rearrangement links TRBV5-6 to TRBJ1-2; 7 bases map to TRBD1. The CDR3 contains 14 residues. Germline loops: CDR1 SGHDT, CDR2 YYEEEE. J was trimmed by 3 bases and V by 1 base; bases with no gene match: 3. CDR3 loop: CASSLTGADYGYTF. For the CDR3, the DNA is TGTGCCAGCAGCTTGACAGGGGCGGACTATGGCTACACCTTC.

This clonotype was counted a few times. The rearrangement uses TRBV7-2 and TRBJ2-2; 8 nucleotides line up with TRBD2. J lost 4 bases, V lost 3 bases, and 4 bases had no gene match. This CDR3 region has 15 residues. In germline, CDR1 is SGHTA, CDR2 FQGNSA. CDR3 nucleotides: TGTGCCAGCAGCTTCCTAGGGACTAGCACCGGGGAGCTGTTTTTT. Translating it yields CASSFLGTSTGELFF.

This clonotype was seen repeatedly, ten times or more. This chain uses TRBV14 with TRBJ2-7; 8 nucleotides align to TRBD2. V was clipped by 4 bases and J by 2 bases; unmatched bases: 7. Germline V gene sequence: CDR1 SGHDN, CDR2 FVKESK. This CDR3 has 15 amino acids. CDR3 bases: TGTGCCAGCAGCCCCCTTTCGGGAGGGCCCTACGAGCAGTACTTC. Encoded protein: CASSPLSGGPYEQYF.

In this sample, this clonotype turned up a few times. The chain links TRBV11-2 to TRBJ1-1, with a tentative D call TRBD1 (5 bases). The germline gives CDR1 SGHAT, CDR2 FQNNGV. Trimming shortened V by 6 bases and J by 8 bases, and 16 bases separated the two germline ends. This CDR3 has 13 amino acids. The CDR3 nucleotides are TGTGCCAGCAGTCAACTCCAGGGATCCGAAGCTTTCTTT. Translation: CASSQLQGSEAFF. Together with reference TRBV11-2 and TRBJ1-1, the CDR3 gives the full variable domain: EAGVAQSPRYKIIEKRQSVAFWCNPISGHATLYWYQQILGQGPKLLIQFQNNGVVDDSQLPKDRFSAERLKGVDSTLKIQPAKLEDSAVYLCASSQLQGSEAFFGQGTRLTVV.

This clonotype was detected only a few times. This sequence joins TRBV27 and TRBJ2-1; 8 bases are a match to TRBD2. V trimming: 2 bases; J trimming: 4 bases; junction bases outside the gene matches: 4. Per germline, CDR1 MNHEY and CDR2 SMNVEV (reference sequence). The CDR3 has 15 residues. The CDR3 region is CASSLRLALYNEQFF. DNA for the CDR3: TGTGCCAGCAGTTTACGACTAGCGCTTTACAATGAGCAGTTCTTC.

This clonotype was recorded at least ten times. The rearrangement joins TRBV12-3 or TRBV12-4 to TRBJ2-3; 8 bases align to TRBD2. The trim removed 7 bases at V and 13 bases at J, leaving 7 bases unmatched. This CDR3 region has 11 residues. The CDR3 DNA follows: TGTGCCAGCAAAGTGGGGACTAGGAAGTATTTT. Protein sequence: CASKVGTRKYF.

With respect to this clonotype: A much larger clone is a single base away; this may be a read error. The chain couples TRBV18 to TRBJ2-3; 7 bases line up with TRBD2. The CDR3 sequence is 15 residues long. Germline V gene sequence: CDR1 KGHSH, CDR2 LQKENI. The CDR3 loop is CASSPPSGSTATQYF. The CDR3, as DNA: TGTGCCAGCTCACCGCCTAGCGGAAGCACAGCTACGCAGTATTTT.

The chain has TRBV28 and TRBJ1-4, with unresolved D. The CDR3 loop spans 17 amino acids. Trimming took 8 bases from V and 4 from J, leaving 23 bases between them. Per the germline V gene, CDR1 is MDHEN and CDR2 is SYDVKM. CDR3 protein: CASAPAAGSLFNEKLFF. Written as DNA, the CDR3 is TGTGCCAGCGCACCAGCGGCAGGCTCTCTCTTTAATGAAAAACTGTTTTTT. Variable domain in full (rest from reference TRBV28 and TRBJ1-4): DVKVTQSSRYLVKRTGEKVFLECVQDMDHENMFWYRQDPGLGLRLIYFSYDVKMKEKGDIPEGYSVSREKKERFSLILESASTNQTSMYLCASAPAAGSLFNEKLFFGSGTQLSVL.

V and J are TRBV12-3 or TRBV12-4 and TRBJ2-5, with TRBD1 matching over 7 bases. The CDR3 is made up of 15 amino acids. V was pared by 7 bases and J by 6 bases, with 14 bases of the junction left unmatched. CDR3 bases: TGTGCCAGCACTCAGTACAGGGGCGCGATAAAGACCCAGTACTTC. Residues: CASTQYRGAIKTQYF.

In this sample, this clonotype turned up a few times. V is TRBV19 and J is TRBJ2-3; 7 nucleotides match TRBD1. Germline lookup yields CDR1 LNHDA and CDR2 SQIVND (reference sequence). This CDR3 has 13 amino acids. The trim removed 5 bases at V and 4 bases at J, leaving 3 bases unmatched. For the CDR3, the DNA is TGTGCCAGTAGTCGACAGGGATCAGATACGCAGTATTTT. Its protein product is CASSRQGSDTQYF.

This clonotype was found many times. The chain has TRBV12-3 or TRBV12-4 and TRBJ2-7; D may be TRBD1 (6 bases). V lost 3 bases, J lost 4 bases, and 13 bases lay in between. The CDR3 covers 14 residues. CDR3 nucleotide sequence: TGTGCCAGCAGTTTGGCAGGGGTTGGGTACGAGCAGTACTTC. As protein: CASSLAGVGYEQYF.

This clonotype was found many times. V is TRBV7-6 and J is TRBJ2-1; 8 bases align to TRBD2. Per germline, CDR1 SGHVS and CDR2 FNYEAQ. The CDR3 is made up of 16 amino acids. With 1 base clipped from V and 3 bases from J, the junction kept 5 bases outside the gene matches. The CDR3 DNA is TGTGCCAGCAGCTTAGTGGCTAGCGGGTTCTACAATGAGCAGTTCTTC. Its translation is CASSLVASGFYNEQFF.

The table lists this clonotype with a few counts. The CDR3 sequence: CASSGRRVFYGYTF. CDR3 nucleotide sequence: TGTGCCAGCAGCGGACGGAGGGTCTTTTATGGCTACACCTTC. The chain recombines TRBV3-1 with TRBJ1-2, with D hard to call. The V end lost 5 bases, the J end lost 5 bases, and 15 bases lay between the germline ends. Germline V gives CDR1 LGHDT, CDR2 YNNKEL (reference sequence). The CDR3 extends over 14 amino acids.

This clonotype has just a few counts. The genes are TRBV7-9 and TRBJ2-7; 11 nucleotides match TRBD2. The V gene end was trimmed by 5 bases and the J gene end by 3 bases; junction bases not matched to a gene: 6. This CDR3 has 15 amino acids. Germline CDR1 SEHNR, CDR2 FQNEAQ (reference sequence). CDR3 DNA: TGTGCCAGCAGCCAAGAAGGACTAGCGGGCTACGAGCAGTACTTC. It yields the protein CASSQEGLAGYEQYF.

The chain carries TRBV12-3 or TRBV12-4 and TRBJ2-3; 7 bases are a match to TRBD2. This CDR3 contains 16 residues. After removal of 6 bases from V and 2 bases from J, the junction contained 11 bases not matched to a gene. The CDR3 is CASSTPFGTNTDTQYF. CDR3 nucleotide sequence: TGTGCCAGCAGCACCCCCTTCGGGACTAACACAGATACGCAGTATTTT.

This clonotype was observed many times. The J gene is TRBJ2-1, the V gene TRBV11-2; no firm D call. The germline CDR1 and CDR2 sequences are SGHAT and FQNNGV. The CDR3 runs 14 residues. V lost 5 bases and J lost 4, with 12 bases in between. CDR3 sequence: CASSPILGYNEQFF. The DNA of the CDR3 is TGTGCCAGCAGCCCAATACTGGGATACAATGAGCAGTTCTTC.

This clonotype was detected only a few times. The CDR3 spells CASRPLGSGSWNEQFF. Here the CDR3 DNA reads TGTGCCAGCAGACCCCTGGGTAGCGGGAGCTGGAATGAGCAGTTCTTC. The V gene is TRBV6-1, the J gene TRBJ2-1; TRBD2 aligns across 9 bases. CDR1 MNHNS and CDR2 SASEGT come from the germline V gene. J was trimmed by 7 bases and V by 6 bases; bases with no gene match: 13. This CDR3 region has 16 residues.

This clonotype has only a few counts. The chain has TRBV6-1 and TRBJ1-5; D gene unclear. Trimming took 7 bases from V and 8 from J, leaving 15 bases between them. The CDR3 has 13 amino acids. Germline CDR1 MNHNS, CDR2 SASEGT. The CDR3: CASITAPLEPQHF. DNA for the CDR3: TGTGCCAGCATCACTGCACCATTGGAGCCCCAGCATTTT.

J is TRBJ2-3 and V is TRBV27; D not certain. The CDR3 consists of 15 residues. The V and J ends lost 6 bases and 1 base respectively, with 14 bases between them. Germline CDR1 and CDR2: MNHEY and SMNVEV (reference sequence). CDR3 nucleotide sequence: TGTGCCAGCAGCGCCCCCGTTAGGGGCACAGATACGCAGTATTTT. This gives the protein CASSAPVRGTDTQYF.

This chain connects TRBV29-1 to TRBJ2-7; a weak D match, TRBD1 (6 bases). The CDR3 has 13 residues. Germline values: CDR1 SQVTM, CDR2 ANQGSEA. V lost 6 bases, J lost 6 bases, and 18 bases lay in between. In DNA form, the CDR3 reads TGCAGCGTCACACCTACAGGGATTGCCGAGCAGTACTTC. Translated: CSVTPTGIAEQYF.